The rows below give T cell receptor beta chains drawn from one sample of a study of identical twins. TCRdb fed the 5' RACE reads into MiXCR, producing one record per CDR3 protein. Among about 530,000 distinct CDR3 sequences listed, roughly 15% were seen once. These sequences were also reported in another study, on yellow fever vaccine responses in identical twins.

Sequences were obtained from CD4+ T cells sorted from blood. The receptors originated from a woman younger than 35 in good health. CDR3s include the opening cysteine and the closing phenylalanine or tryptophan. The D gene is left open where the match is weak. Size is omitted from some rows. Given values are once, few, many or a class for expanded clones.

clone_size d_call j_call v_call cdr3_aa cdr3_nt
few NA TRBJ1-5 TRBV7-2 CASSLWTGGNQPQHF TGTGCCAGCAGCCTCTGGACGGGGGGGAATCAGCCCCAGCATTTT
few NA TRBJ1-4 TRBV6-5 CASSYYRRPVYEKLFF TGTGCCAGCAGTTACTACAGGAGGCCCGTTTATGAAAAACTGTTTTTT
NA NA TRBJ1-1 TRBV10-3 CAISPFDTLNSEAFF TGTGCCATCAGCCCCTTTGACACGTTGAACTCTGAAGCTTTCTTT
NA NA TRBJ2-5 TRBV6-1 CASSPGGYETQYF TGTGCCAGCAGCCCCGGGGGTTATGAGACCCAGTACTTC
few TRBD2 TRBJ2-2 TRBV12-3/TRBV12-4 CASTTSGSGGELFF TGTGCCAGCACTACTAGCGGGAGCGGCGGGGAGCTGTTTTTT
NA NA TRBJ2-5 TRBV11-2 CASTPRVKGSAIRETQYF TGTGCCAGCACTCCAAGAGTCAAGGGATCTGCGATTCGAGAGACCCAGTACTTC
NA TRBD2 TRBJ2-1 TRBV29-1 CSGSSGNRYNEQFF TGCAGCGGCTCTAGCGGGAACCGATACAATGAGCAGTTCTTC
NA NA TRBJ2-2 TRBV2 CASSEEGITGELFF TGTGCCAGCAGTGAAGAGGGTATCACCGGGGAGCTGTTTTTT
many NA TRBJ2-2 TRBV28 CASSLYRGPYTGELFF TGTGCCAGCAGTTTATACCGGGGGCCATACACCGGGGAGCTGTTTTTT
NA NA TRBJ1-1 TRBV29-1 CSVGGQTNTEAFF TGCAGCGTAGGAGGACAGACGAACACTGAAGCTTTCTTT
few NA TRBJ1-2 TRBV28 CASSSRQVVTYGYTF TGTGCCAGCAGTTCAAGACAGGTCGTCACCTATGGCTACACCTTC
few NA TRBJ1-4 TRBV20-1 CSARDTQGLLFF TGCAGTGCTAGAGATACCCAGGGTCTCCTGTTTTTT
many TRBD2 TRBJ2-2 TRBV12-3/TRBV12-4 CASSSQGLEAGELFF TGTGCCAGCAGTTCCCAGGGACTAGAGGCCGGGGAGCTGTTTTTT
NA NA TRBJ1-1 TRBV12-3/TRBV12-4 CASTTYGGNTEAFF TGTGCCAGCACCACTTATGGGGGAAACACTGAAGCTTTCTTT
NA TRBD2 TRBJ2-3 TRBV20-1 CSARDGRGSDTQYF TGCAGTGCTAGAGACGGGAGGGGTTCAGATACGCAGTATTTT
many TRBD2 TRBJ2-3 TRBV6-1 CASSPRGGARTDTQYF TGTGCCAGCAGTCCCCGGGGGGGAGCGCGGACAGATACGCAGTATTTT
NA NA TRBJ2-7 TRBV20-1 CSARGTGIEQYF TGCAGTGCTAGAGGAACAGGGATCGAGCAGTACTTC
few NA TRBJ1-5 TRBV10-3 CAISDRESFYSNQPQHF TGTGCCATCAGTGACAGGGAAAGCTTTTATAGCAATCAGCCCCAGCATTTT
few NA TRBJ2-7 TRBV5-5 CASSSGRGILSYEQYF TGTGCCAGCAGCTCCGGCCGCGGAATCCTTTCCTACGAGCAGTACTTC
few NA TRBJ2-1 TRBV7-9 CANQQGEQFF TGTGCCAACCAGCAGGGTGAGCAGTTCTTC
NA TRBD2 TRBJ2-1 TRBV5-1 CASSGGGLANEQFF TGCGCCAGCAGCGGCGGGGGACTAGCGAATGAGCAGTTCTTC
NA NA TRBJ1-2 TRBV5-6 CASSGVAADYGYTF TGTGCCAGCAGCGGGGTTGCTGCCGACTATGGCTACACCTTC
few NA TRBJ1-6 TRBV29-1 CSVGDHGNSPLHF TGCAGCGTTGGCGACCACGGGAATTCACCCCTCCACTTT
few NA TRBJ2-7 TRBV6-6 CASSPQTGYEQYF TGTGCCAGCAGTCCTCAGACAGGCTACGAGCAGTACTTC
few TRBD1 TRBJ2-2 TRBV7-2 CASSRGGSSTGELFF TGTGCCAGCAGCCGAGGGGGCTCGTCCACCGGGGAGCTGTTTTTT
few NA TRBJ2-1 TRBV28 CASSTPLSAEQFF TGTGCCAGCAGCACCCCCCTTAGCGCTGAGCAGTTCTTC
NA TRBD2 TRBJ2-1 TRBV20-1 CSADGTSGRNEQFF TGCAGTGCTGACGGGACTAGCGGGCGAAATGAGCAGTTCTTC
NA NA TRBJ2-3 TRBV3-1 CASSQPSTDTQYF TGTGCCAGCAGCCAACCAAGCACAGATACGCAGTATTTT